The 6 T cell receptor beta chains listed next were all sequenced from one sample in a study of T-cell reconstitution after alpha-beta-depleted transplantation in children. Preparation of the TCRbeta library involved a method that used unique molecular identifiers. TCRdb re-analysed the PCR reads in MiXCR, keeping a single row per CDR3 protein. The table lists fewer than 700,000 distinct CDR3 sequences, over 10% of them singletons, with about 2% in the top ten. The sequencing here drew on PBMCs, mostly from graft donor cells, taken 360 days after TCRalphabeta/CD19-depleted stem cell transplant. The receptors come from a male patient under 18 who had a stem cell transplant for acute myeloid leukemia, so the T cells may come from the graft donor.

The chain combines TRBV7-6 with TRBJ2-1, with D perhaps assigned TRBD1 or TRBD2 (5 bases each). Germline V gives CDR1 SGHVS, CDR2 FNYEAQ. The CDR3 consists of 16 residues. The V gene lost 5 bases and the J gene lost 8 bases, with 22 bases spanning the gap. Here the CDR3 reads CASSRFPGPKFDEQFF. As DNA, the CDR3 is TGTGCCAGCAGCCGTTTCCCGGGACCCAAGTTCGATGAGCAGTTCTTC.

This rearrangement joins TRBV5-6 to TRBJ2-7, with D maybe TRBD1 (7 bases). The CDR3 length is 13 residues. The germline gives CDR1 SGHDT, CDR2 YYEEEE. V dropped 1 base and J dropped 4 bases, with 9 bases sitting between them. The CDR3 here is CASSLQGGYEQYF. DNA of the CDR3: TGTGCCAGCAGCTTGCAGGGGGGTTACGAGCAGTACTTC.

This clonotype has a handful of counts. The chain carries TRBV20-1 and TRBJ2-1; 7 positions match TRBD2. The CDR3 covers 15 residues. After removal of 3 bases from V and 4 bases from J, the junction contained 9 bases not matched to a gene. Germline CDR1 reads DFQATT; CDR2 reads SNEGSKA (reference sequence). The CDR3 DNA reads TGCAGTGCTAGTCCCCGAGCGGGGCCATACAATGAGCAGTTCTTC. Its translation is CSASPRAGPYNEQFF.

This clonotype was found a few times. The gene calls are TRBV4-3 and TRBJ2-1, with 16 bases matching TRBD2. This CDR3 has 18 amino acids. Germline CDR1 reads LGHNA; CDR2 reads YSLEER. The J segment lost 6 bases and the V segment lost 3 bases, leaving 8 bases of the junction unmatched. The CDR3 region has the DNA TGCGCCAGCAGCCATCTCGGGACTAGCGGGAGGGCCGGCAATGAGCAGTTCTTC. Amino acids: CASSHLGTSGRAGNEQFF.

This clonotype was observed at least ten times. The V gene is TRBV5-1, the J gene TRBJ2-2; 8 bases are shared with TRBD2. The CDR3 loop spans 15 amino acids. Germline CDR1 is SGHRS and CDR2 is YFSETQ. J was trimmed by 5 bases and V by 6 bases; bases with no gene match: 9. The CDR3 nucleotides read TGCGCCAGCAAAAAAGCTACTAGCGGTACCGGGGAGCTGTTTTTT. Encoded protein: CASKKATSGTGELFF.

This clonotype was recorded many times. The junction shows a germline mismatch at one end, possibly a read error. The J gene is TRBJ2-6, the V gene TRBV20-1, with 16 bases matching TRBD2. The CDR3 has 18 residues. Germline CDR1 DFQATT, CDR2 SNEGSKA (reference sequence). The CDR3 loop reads CSATLGGGTSGRANVLTF. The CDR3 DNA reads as TGCAGTGCTACGCTAGGTGGTGGGACTAGCGGGAGGGCGAACGTCCTGACTTTC.